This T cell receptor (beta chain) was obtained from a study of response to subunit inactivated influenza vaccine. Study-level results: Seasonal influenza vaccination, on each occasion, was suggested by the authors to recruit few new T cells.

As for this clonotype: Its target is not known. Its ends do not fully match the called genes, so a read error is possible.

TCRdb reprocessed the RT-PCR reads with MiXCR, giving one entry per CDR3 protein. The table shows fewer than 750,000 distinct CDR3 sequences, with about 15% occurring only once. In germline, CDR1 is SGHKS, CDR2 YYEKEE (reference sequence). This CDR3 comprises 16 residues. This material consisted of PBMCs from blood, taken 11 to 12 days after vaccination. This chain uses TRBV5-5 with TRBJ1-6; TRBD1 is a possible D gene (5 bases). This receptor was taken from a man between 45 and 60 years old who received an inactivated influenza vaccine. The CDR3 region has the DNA TGTGCCAGCAGCCCGGTGTGGGACGGTAGTATTTCATCCCTCCACTTT. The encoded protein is CASSPVWDGSISSLHF.